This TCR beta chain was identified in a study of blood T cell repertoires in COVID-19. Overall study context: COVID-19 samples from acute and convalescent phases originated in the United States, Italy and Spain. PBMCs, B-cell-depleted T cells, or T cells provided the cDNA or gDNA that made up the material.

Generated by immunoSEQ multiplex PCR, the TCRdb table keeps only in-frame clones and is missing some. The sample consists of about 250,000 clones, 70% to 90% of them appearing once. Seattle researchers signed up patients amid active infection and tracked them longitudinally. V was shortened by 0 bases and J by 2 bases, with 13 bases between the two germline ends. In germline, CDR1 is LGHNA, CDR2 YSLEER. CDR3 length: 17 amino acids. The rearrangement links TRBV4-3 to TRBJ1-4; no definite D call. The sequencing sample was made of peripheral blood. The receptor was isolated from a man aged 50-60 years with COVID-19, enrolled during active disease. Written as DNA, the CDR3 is TGCGCCAGCAGCCAAGATCCTCGGGGAGGGACTAATGAAAAACTGTTTTTT. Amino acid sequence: CASSQDPRGGTNEKLFF.